This TCR beta chain comes out of a study of T cell responses to AZD1222 COVID-19 vaccine (dated by TCRdb to the early 2020s). Study-wide context: TCR sequencing covered some 250 trial participants: 207 given two doses of AZD1222 and around 25 given two doses of MenACWY control vaccine. Trial participants were enrolled into age subgroups of 18-55, 56-69 and 70-plus years, which contained about 150, 28 and 57 TCR-sequenced participants, respectively. Study-wide findings and limitations: Reportedly, close to half of the unique spike-specific TCRs recognized epitopes lying outside the regions that are mutated in the B.1.351 and B.1.1.7 variants. The 56-69-year group was small, and its depth increase did not reach significance, likely because of low power. Participants were mostly white British, with more females than males. The authors suggested clonal diversity may have been underestimated. Because no samples from the day 14 peak response were available, repertoires could be characterized only after the peak T cell response. After two AZD1222 doses, spike-specific TCR breadth and depth were significantly higher than at day 0 and than in MenACWY recipients. Conclusions about previously exposed vaccinees are limited because only five to seven AZD1222 recipients were SARS-CoV-2 seropositive at baseline. The vaccine-associated CD4 TCRs covered the entire spike protein, and the dominant responses fell in regions 160-218 and 743-854.

The intended sense of this specimen's time point label: about 28 days (+/-7) after the second vaccine dose. AZD1222 recipients whose second dose came at about 4 weeks and those whose second dose came at about 12 weeks were combined into one group, since spike-specific TCR depth and breadth did not differ between the two schedules. Samples from vaccinated people were obtained from the UK trials COV001 and COV002, which included a single-blind randomized controlled phase 2/3 trial of AZD1222 (ChAdOx1 nCoV-19) in healthy adults. For TCRbeta chain sequencing, PBMC samples from trial participants were taken at day 0 and at day 28 after the second dose. Trimming accounts for 5 bases at V and 7 bases at J, while the number of junction bases matched to no gene is 12. The germline V gene gives CDR1 as SGHVS and CDR2 as FQNEAQ. The CDR3, from cysteine to phenylalanine, totals 16 residues. Of all the DNA, just the CDR3 is kept, 48 bases in frame from base 1.

The CDR3 regions of human TCRbeta chains were subjected to immunosequencing. The authors' analysis ran thus. Repertoire TCRs were matched against a reference library of SARS-CoV-2-specific TCRs generated with the MIRA antigen-specificity platform. Breadth was defined as the fraction of unique TCRs that were SARS-CoV-2-associated. Depth was defined as the fraction of total T cells that were SARS-CoV-2-associated. Using the MIRA data, every spike-specific TCR was mapped to the spike region that the TCR reacted to and assigned to either a CD4 or a CD8 class. Log10-transformed breadth and depth values were compared by one-way ANOVA with Sidak's multiple comparisons tests. This is the immuneACCESS table as TCRdb keeps it, with only in-frame sequences that have V and J called. A part of the clones is gone; compared with another copy, unresolved V genes explain less than half, and the rest is unexplained. That table is the source of V, J and clone size, and D and trimming were worked out from the DNA. The sample records around 110,000 clones, approximately 90% of which are singletons. The ten largest clones capture roughly 1.5% of the sample.

As concerns this clone: Its antigen remains undetermined. No much larger clone is present one base from it, and per-base qualities are unavailable.

The source of this sequence is an adult who received the AZD1222 COVID-19 vaccine. The chain uses TRBV7-8 and TRBJ2-2; TRBD1 agrees with 8 junctional bases. Sequencing used peripheral blood, obtained 28 days after the second AZD1222 dose. The nucleotide sequence reads TGTGCCAGCAGCCAACGTCGACAGGGGTTTGACGGGGAGCTGTTTTTT. This codes for CASSQRRQGFDGELFF.